A selection of T cell receptor beta chains follows, all from one sample in a study of T-cell memory formation after mild COVID-19. TCRdb reprocessed the 5' RACE reads via MiXCR and lists one record per CDR3 protein. The sample includes about 400,000 distinct CDR3 sequences, roughly 26% of them seen just once. Source material: PBMCs or a T cell subset sorted from them (not recorded which). All receptors come from an adult woman who had mild COVID-19 (a few samples of this study predate the infection). Cell type and time point are not known. Each CDR3 is given with its conserved first and last residue. A D gene is named only where the DNA matches it firmly. Only part of the rows carry a size: once, few, many, or a class if the clone is expanded.

once TRBJ1-1 TRBV19 NA CATKGTRGYNTEAFF TGTGCCACTAAAGGCACCCGGGGGTATAACACTGAAGCTTTCTTT
NA TRBJ1-4 TRBV4-1 NA CASSQEPPGIGEKLFF TGCGCCAGCAGCCAAGAACCACCGGGGATTGGTGAAAAACTGTTTTTT
NA TRBJ1-2 TRBV2 NA CASAEWFYTF TGTGCCAGCGCCGAATGGTTCTACACCTTC
few TRBJ1-6 TRBV30 NA CAFNRLDNSPLHF TGTGCCTTCAATCGGTTAGATAATTCACCCCTCCACTTT
NA TRBJ2-1 TRBV10-3 TRBD2 CAISESPSGVGNNEQFF TGTGCCATCAGTGAGTCTCCTAGCGGGGTGGGGAACAATGAGCAGTTCTTC
NA TRBJ2-1 TRBV5-5 NA CASSLVPSDNNEQFF TGTGCCAGCAGCTTGGTTCCTAGCGACAACAATGAGCAGTTCTTC
few TRBJ1-1 TRBV5-1 NA CASSFWARENTEAFF TGCGCCAGCAGCTTCTGGGCCAGGGAGAACACTGAAGCTTTCTTT
once TRBJ2-3 TRBV7-8 TRBD2 CASSLERLAISDTQYF TGTGCCAGCAGCTTAGAGCGACTAGCGATATCAGATACGCAGTATTTT
NA TRBJ2-2 TRBV20-1 NA CSARVPGELFF TGCAGTGCTAGAGTCCCCGGGGAGCTGTTTTTT
NA TRBJ2-1 TRBV5-8 NA CASSQRGSYNEQFF TGTGCCAGCAGCCAAAGGGGCTCCTACAATGAGCAGTTCTTC
NA TRBJ2-3 TRBV7-7 NA CASSLGFSGAEADTQYF TGTGCCAGCAGCTTAGGATTTTCGGGGGCAGAGGCAGATACGCAGTATTTT
NA TRBJ2-5 TRBV6-5 NA CASSYRGLAETQYF TGTGCCAGCAGTTACCGAGGGTTGGCTGAGACCCAGTACTTC
NA TRBJ2-6 TRBV2 TRBD1 CASSGDRGRTGANVLTF TGTGCCAGCAGTGGGGACAGGGGGCGCACCGGGGCCAACGTCCTGACTTTC
few TRBJ2-3 TRBV6-5 TRBD1 CASSWDRVGTQYF TGTGCCAGCAGTTGGGACAGAGTAGGTACGCAGTATTTT
NA TRBJ1-2 TRBV25-1 NA CASTYRDGYTF TGTGCCAGCACCTACAGGGATGGCTACACCTTC
medium-sized TRBJ2-4 TRBV20-1 TRBD2 CSARGTSGKEGSIQYF TGCAGTGCTAGAGGGACTAGCGGGAAGGAGGGAAGCATTCAGTACTTC
once TRBJ2-1 TRBV11-3 NA CASGGDFAYNEQFF TGTGCCAGCGGAGGAGATTTCGCCTACAATGAGCAGTTCTTC
NA TRBJ2-7 TRBV20-1 TRBD2 CSAGLAGGPYEQYF TGCAGTGCTGGTCTAGCGGGAGGCCCCTACGAGCAGTACTTC
few TRBJ2-6 TRBV5-1 NA CASSSPTTSSGANVLTF TGCGCCAGCAGCTCACCCACCACGAGCTCTGGGGCCAACGTCCTGACTTTC
NA TRBJ2-7 TRBV7-9 NA CASSLAVGGNHEQYF TGTGCCAGCAGCTTAGCGGTTGGAGGGAACCACGAGCAGTACTTC
few TRBJ1-1 TRBV18 NA CASSPPLGNTEAFF TGTGCCAGCTCACCACCGTTAGGGAACACTGAAGCTTTCTTT
few TRBJ2-2 TRBV7-2 NA CASSLGAQNTGELFF TGTGCCAGCAGCTTAGGTGCGCAGAACACCGGGGAGCTGTTTTTT
many TRBJ2-1 TRBV20-1 NA CSARFLTDEQFF TGCAGTGCTAGATTTCTAACCGATGAGCAGTTCTTC
few TRBJ1-1 TRBV24-1 TRBD1 CATSGRTGGTNTEAFF TGTGCCACCAGTGGCCGGACAGGGGGCACGAACACTGAAGCTTTCTTT
NA TRBJ2-7 TRBV7-8 NA CASSPDGLYEQYF TGTGCCAGCAGTCCAGACGGGTTGTACGAGCAGTACTTC
few TRBJ2-1 TRBV2 TRBD2 CASSFTSGGWYNEQFF TGTGCCAGCAGCTTCACTAGCGGGGGTTGGTACAATGAGCAGTTCTTC
NA TRBJ2-7 TRBV5-5 TRBD2 CASSSPGTSDEQYF TGTGCCAGCAGCTCCCCCGGGACTAGTGACGAGCAGTACTTC
many TRBJ1-1 TRBV29-1 NA CSVGLRDSIGGEAFF TGCAGCGTTGGCCTTAGGGACTCCATTGGCGGTGAAGCTTTCTTT
NA TRBJ2-1 TRBV6-2/TRBV6-3 TRBD2 CASSPALAGVYNEQFF TGTGCCAGCAGTCCTGCACTAGCGGGAGTATACAATGAGCAGTTCTTC
NA TRBJ2-1 TRBV5-5 NA CASSQWHSGNEQFF TGTGCCAGCAGCCAGTGGCACTCCGGCAATGAGCAGTTCTTC
once TRBJ2-1 TRBV6-2/TRBV6-3 NA CASSYLGSGFLDNEQFF TGTGCCAGCAGTTACCTCGGGAGCGGGTTCTTGGACAATGAGCAGTTCTTC
few TRBJ2-1 TRBV5-1 NA CASSNGRQANNEQFF TGCGCCAGCAGCAATGGACGGCAAGCAAACAATGAGCAGTTCTTC
NA TRBJ1-1 TRBV5-5 NA CASSLRWGVTEAFF TGTGCCAGCAGCCTCCGTTGGGGGGTCACTGAAGCTTTCTTT
many TRBJ2-7 TRBV19 NA CASSPNSWSYEQYF TGTGCCAGTAGTCCGAACTCATGGTCCTACGAGCAGTACTTC
NA TRBJ2-1 TRBV29-1 TRBD1 CSVGDSGGYNEQFF TGCAGCGTTGGGGACAGTGGGGGCTACAATGAGCAGTTCTTC
once TRBJ2-4 TRBV7-2 TRBD1 CASSYGTALAKNIQYF TGTGCCAGCAGCTATGGGACAGCCCTAGCCAAAAACATTCAGTACTTC
NA TRBJ2-1 TRBV10-3 TRBD2 CAISESLSGRNEQFF TGTGCCATCAGTGAGAGCCTCAGCGGGAGAAATGAGCAGTTCTTC
few TRBJ2-7 TRBV20-1 NA CSADHPQHYEQYF TGCAGTGCGGATCACCCCCAACACTACGAGCAGTACTTC
NA TRBJ2-5 TRBV11-2 TRBD2 CASSLSSSGDSTQYF TGTGCCAGCAGCTTATCTTCTAGCGGGGACTCGACCCAGTACTTC
few TRBJ1-2 TRBV5-1 NA CASSFGTPRGYTF TGCGCCAGCAGCTTCGGGACGCCTCGCGGCTACACCTTC
many TRBJ2-7 TRBV6-5 NA CASSYQGYEQYF TGTGCCAGCAGTTACCAGGGGTACGAGCAGTACTTC
few TRBJ1-4 TRBV12-3/TRBV12-4 NA CASSDDRKNEKLFF TGTGCCAGCAGTGATGACAGGAAAAATGAAAAACTGTTTTTT
few TRBJ2-1 TRBV7-9 TRBD1 CASSRAQGESYNEQFF TGTGCCAGCAGCCGCGCGCAGGGGGAATCCTACAATGAGCAGTTCTTC
NA TRBJ2-1 TRBV18 NA CASSPPRGMNEQFF TGTGCCAGCTCACCACCGAGGGGAATGAATGAGCAGTTCTTC
NA TRBJ1-5 TRBV6-6 TRBD1 CASSNGQGSGNQPQHF TGTGCCAGCAGTAACGGACAGGGAAGCGGCAATCAGCCCCAGCATTTT
NA TRBJ1-2 TRBV14 TRBD1 CASSQTGTGSVYTF TGTGCCAGCAGCCAGACCGGGACAGGGTCTGTCTACACCTTC
many TRBJ2-7 TRBV7-9 NA CASSFGGTYEQYF TGTGCCAGCAGCTTTGGAGGCACCTACGAGCAGTACTTC
few TRBJ1-3 TRBV5-1 NA CASSLPGRGGNTIYF TGCGCCAGCAGCCTGCCGGGGAGGGGTGGAAACACCATATATTTT
NA TRBJ1-2 TRBV24-1 NA CATSDLGLDGTYGYTF TGTGCCACCAGTGATTTAGGTCTGGACGGAACCTATGGCTACACCTTC
NA TRBJ1-2 TRBV7-2 TRBD1 CASSLAQGARNYGYTF TGTGCCAGCAGCTTAGCACAGGGGGCTCGGAACTATGGCTACACCTTC
NA TRBJ2-5 TRBV7-8 NA CASSSVAYRYQETQYF TGTGCCAGCAGCTCCGTAGCGTACAGGTACCAAGAGACCCAGTACTTC
NA TRBJ1-2 TRBV7-2 NA CASSHYGYTF TGTGCCAGCAGCCATTATGGCTACACCTTC
few TRBJ2-3 TRBV5-1 NA CASSLIWGPEDTQYF TGCGCCAGCAGCTTGATCTGGGGGCCGGAGGATACGCAGTATTTT